This T cell receptor (beta chain) was recorded in a study of T cells in Graves' hyperthyroidism and ophthalmopathy. Findings and limits, study-wide: Most thyroid-expanded clonotypes above 0.001 were also found in blood.

The V end lost 5 bases, the J end lost 1 base, and 9 bases lay between the germline ends. The CDR3 has 15 amino acids. Germline CDR1 and CDR2: ENHRY and SYGVKD. Using RNA transcripts as the source, TCR beta CDR3 regions were amplified. The HTBI set primed first-round TCR CDR3 RT-PCR. Using its own MiXCR run on the multiplex PCR reads, TCRdb lists one record per CDR3 protein. The sample has roughly 110,000 distinct CDR3 sequences, about 17% seen once. This clonotype was found many times. Its antigen remains unknown. This chain joins TRBV10-3 and TRBJ1-6, with D unresolved. Material for sequencing was blood. The TCR originated in a woman aged 45-59 years with Graves' hyperthyroidism. This CDR3 reads CAISQAVSYNSPLHF. In DNA, the CDR3 is TGTGCCATCAGTCAGGCGGTTTCCTATAATTCACCCCTCCACTTT.